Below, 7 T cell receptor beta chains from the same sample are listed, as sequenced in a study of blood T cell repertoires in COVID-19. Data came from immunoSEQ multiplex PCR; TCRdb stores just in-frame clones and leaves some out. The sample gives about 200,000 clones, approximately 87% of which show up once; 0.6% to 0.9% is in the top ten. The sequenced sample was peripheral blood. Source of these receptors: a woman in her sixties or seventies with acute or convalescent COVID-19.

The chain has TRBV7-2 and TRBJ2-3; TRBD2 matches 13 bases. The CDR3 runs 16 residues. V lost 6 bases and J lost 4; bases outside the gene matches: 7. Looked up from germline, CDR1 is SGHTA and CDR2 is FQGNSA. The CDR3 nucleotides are TGTGCCAGCAGAGATACTAGCGGGAGGGATGCAGATACGCAGTATTTT. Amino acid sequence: CASRDTSGRDADTQYF.

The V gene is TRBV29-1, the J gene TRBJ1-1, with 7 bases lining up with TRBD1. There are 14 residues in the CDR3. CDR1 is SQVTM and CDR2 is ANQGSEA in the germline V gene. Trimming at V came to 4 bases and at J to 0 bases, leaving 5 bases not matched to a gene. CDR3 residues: CSVALGQLNTEAFF. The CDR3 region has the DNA TGCAGCGTTGCATTGGGACAGCTGAACACTGAAGCTTTCTTT.

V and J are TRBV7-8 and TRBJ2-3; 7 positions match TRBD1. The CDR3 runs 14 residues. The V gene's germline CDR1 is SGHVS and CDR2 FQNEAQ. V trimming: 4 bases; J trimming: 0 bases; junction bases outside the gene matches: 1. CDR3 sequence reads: CASSYRGSTDTQYF. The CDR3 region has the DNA TGTGCCAGCAGCTACAGGGGTAGCACAGATACGCAGTATTTT. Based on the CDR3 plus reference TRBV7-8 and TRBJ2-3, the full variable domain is GAGVSQSPRYKVAKRGQDVALRCDPISGHVSLFWYQQALGQGPEFLTYFQNEAQLDKSGLPSDRFFAERPEGSVSTLKIQRTQQEDSAVYLCASSYRGSTDTQYFGPGTRLTVL.

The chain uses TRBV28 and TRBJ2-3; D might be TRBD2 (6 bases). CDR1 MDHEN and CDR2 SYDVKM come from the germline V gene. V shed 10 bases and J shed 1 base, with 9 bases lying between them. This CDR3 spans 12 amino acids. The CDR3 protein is CATSGGTDTQYF. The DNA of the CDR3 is TGTGCCACTTCGGGAGGCACAGATACGCAGTATTTT.

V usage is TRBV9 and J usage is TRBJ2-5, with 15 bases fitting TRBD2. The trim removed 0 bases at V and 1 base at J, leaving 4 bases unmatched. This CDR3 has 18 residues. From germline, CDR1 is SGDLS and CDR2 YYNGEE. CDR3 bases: TGTGCCAGCAGCGTAGCGGGGACTAGCGGGGGGAGCCAAGAGACCCAGTACTTC. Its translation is CASSVAGTSGGSQETQYF.

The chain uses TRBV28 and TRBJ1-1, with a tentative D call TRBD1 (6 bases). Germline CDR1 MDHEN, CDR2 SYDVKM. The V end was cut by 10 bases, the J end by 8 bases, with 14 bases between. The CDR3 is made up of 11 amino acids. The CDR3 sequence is CATNSDREAFF. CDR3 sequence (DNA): TGTGCCACCAACTCCGACAGGGAAGCTTTCTTT.

The DNA of the CDR3 is TGTGCCAGCAGTGGGGACAGCGGATATAATTCACCCCTCCACTTT. Protein: CASSGDSGYNSPLHF. The V and J genes are TRBV2 and TRBJ1-6, with 7 bases identical to TRBD1. CDR3 length: 15 amino acids. The trim removed 4 bases at V and 4 bases at J, leaving 4 bases unmatched. Germline V gene lookup returns CDR1 SNHLY and CDR2 FYNNEI.